The 13 T cell receptor beta chains below all came from one sample that was sequenced in a study of cytomegalovirus exposure and HLA in healthy donors. Produced via immunoSEQ multiplex PCR; TCRdb's table is partial and in-frame only. The sample carries some 250,000 clones, around 89% recorded once. What was sequenced was PBMCs. The origin of the receptors is a woman aged 18-35 years in good health and CMV-seronegative.

The genes are TRBV19 and TRBJ2-5; 7 bases are a match to TRBD1. The CDR3 contains 13 residues. CDR1 and CDR2 from the germline V gene are LNHDA and SQIVND (reference sequence). Unmatched junction bases numbered 7, after V lost 6 bases and J lost 6 bases. CDR3 sequence (DNA): TGTGCCAGTAGGGAGACAGGGAACCAGACCCAGTACTTC. The encoded protein is CASRETGNQTQYF.

The V gene is TRBV11-2, the J gene TRBJ1-2, with TRBD1 as a possible D gene (5 bases). V was trimmed by 5 bases and J by 8 bases, leaving 18 bases between them. Germline CDR1 SGHAT, CDR2 FQNNGV. The CDR3 sequence is 14 residues long. CDR3 residues: CASSPGVEPWGYTF. CDR3 DNA: TGTGCCAGCAGCCCGGGGGTTGAGCCCTGGGGCTACACCTTC. The full variable domain, in which reference TRBV11-2 and TRBJ1-2 provide the parts outside the CDR3, is EAGVAQSPRYKIIEKRQSVAFWCNPISGHATLYWYQQILGQGPKLLIQFQNNGVVDDSQLPKDRFSAERLKGVDSTLKIQPAKLEDSAVYLCASSPGVEPWGYTFGSGTRLTVV.

For the CDR3, the DNA is TGTGCCAGCAGCCTCCCCCAGACAGGGATGAACACTGAAGCTTTCTTT. It codes for CASSLPQTGMNTEAFF. The gene calls are TRBV7-6 and TRBJ1-1; TRBD1 matches 7 bases. Germline CDR1 is SGHVS and CDR2 is FNYEAQ. This CDR3 comprises 16 residues. The ends lost 5 bases at V and 0 bases at J; junction bases unmatched: 9.

The V and J genes are TRBV2 and TRBJ2-1; 9 bases are a match to TRBD2. Germline lookup yields CDR1 SNHLY and CDR2 FYNNEI. V trimming: 5 bases; J trimming: 3 bases; junction bases outside the gene matches: 2. The CDR3 loop spans 14 amino acids. CDR3 region: CASSPSGIYNEQFF. CDR3 nucleotides: TGTGCCAGCAGTCCTAGCGGGATCTACAATGAGCAGTTCTTC. Complete variable domain (other parts from reference TRBV2 and TRBJ2-1): EPEVTQTPSHQVTQMGQEVILRCVPISNHLYFYWYRQILGQKVEFLVSFYNNEISEKSEIFDDQFSVERPDGSNFTLKIRSTKLEDSAMYFCASSPSGIYNEQFFGPGTRLTVL.

This clone was recorded once. This same CDR3 is encoded by further DNA sequences in the sample. This chain uses TRBV5-1 with TRBJ1-1; a possible D gene is TRBD1 (5 bases). V dropped 0 bases and J dropped 0 bases, with 9 bases sitting between them. Germline-derived CDR1 and CDR2 are SGHRS and YFSETQ. The CDR3 has 15 amino acids. The CDR3 DNA follows: TGCGCCAGCAGCTTGGCCGGGACTATGAACACTGAAGCTTTCTTT. This encodes CASSLAGTMNTEAFF.

The rearrangement links TRBV10-3 to TRBJ1-3, with 7 bases lining up with TRBD1. This CDR3 has 15 amino acids. Germline V gene sequence: CDR1 ENHRY, CDR2 SYGVKD. V was clipped by 7 bases and J by 4 bases; unmatched bases: 10. CDR3 loop: CAITISPGQGNTIYF. The CDR3 nucleotides read TGTGCCATCACCATTAGTCCGGGACAGGGAAACACCATATATTTT.

This chain connects TRBV19 to TRBJ2-2, with D perhaps TRBD2 (7 bases). The germline V gene encodes CDR1 LNHDA and CDR2 SQIVND (reference sequence). Trimming cost V 7 bases and J 2 bases, with 17 bases left between them. The CDR3 spans 16 residues. CDR3 sequence: CASMSYGGLNTGELFF. The CDR3 nucleotides read TGTGCCAGTATGAGTTACGGGGGGCTCAACACCGGGGAGCTGTTTTTT.

The V and J genes are TRBV28 and TRBJ1-6, with a tentative D call TRBD1 (5 bases). The CDR3 consists of 14 residues. From germline, CDR1 is MDHEN and CDR2 SYDVKM. V lost 3 bases and J 9 bases, leaving 12 bases between the germline ends. CDR3 nucleotides: TGTGCCAGCAGTTTGCGCAGGGTGAGTTCACCCCTCCACTTT. It encodes CASSLRRVSSPLHF.

The V gene is TRBV6-1, the J gene TRBJ1-5; D may be TRBD1 (5 bases). Germline V gene data show CDR1 as MNHNS and CDR2 as SASEGT. CDR3 length: 14 residues. Trimming cost V 4 bases and J 0 bases, with 7 bases left between them. The CDR3 bases are TGTGCCAGCAGTGGAGACAGTAGCAATCAGCCCCAGCATTTT. This translates into CASSGDSSNQPQHF.

The chain is built from TRBV4-1 and TRBJ2-3; the match to TRBD1 covers 7 bases. V shed 5 bases and J 1 base; nucleotides not matched to a gene: 3. There are 14 residues in the CDR3. Germline CDR1 is MGHRA and CDR2 is YSYEKL. In DNA form, the CDR3 reads TGCGCCAGCAGCTACGGACAGGGCACAGATACGCAGTATTTT. Protein product: CASSYGQGTDTQYF.

This rearrangement joins TRBV28 to TRBJ2-5; 9 nucleotides align to TRBD1. With V trimmed by 5 bases and J by 4 bases, 8 bases remained unmatched. The CDR3 is made up of 15 amino acids. Germline CDR1 and CDR2: MDHEN and SYDVKM. The CDR3 is CASSTGRQGGETQYF. CDR3 DNA sequence: TGTGCCAGCAGTACCGGACGACAGGGGGGAGAGACCCAGTACTTC.

The chain joins TRBV28 to TRBJ2-3, with D possibly being TRBD1 (7 bases). CDR3 length: 20 amino acids. Trimming took off 4 bases at V and 3 bases at J, with 29 bases between the two ends. CDR1 and CDR2 (germline): MDHEN, SYDVKM. The CDR3 sequence is CASSSPHPTGRWAGTDTQYF. CDR3 DNA sequence: TGTGCCAGCAGTTCCCCCCACCCGACAGGGAGGTGGGCAGGAACAGATACGCAGTATTTT.

V and J are TRBV4-3 and TRBJ2-2, with 7 bases that match TRBD1. Germline V CDR1 and CDR2: LGHNA, YSLEER. With 3 bases clipped from V and 4 bases from J, the junction kept 8 bases outside the gene matches. The CDR3 loop spans 16 amino acids. In nucleotides, the CDR3 is TGCGCCAGCAGCCACTCGACAGGGCCGGGCACCGGGGAGCTGTTTTTT. It is translated as CASSHSTGPGTGELFF.